A single sample gave rise to the 30 T cell receptor beta chains below, sequenced in a study of T cell changes during pregnancy in multiple sclerosis (dated by TCRdb to about 2019). The library was prepared using the immunoSEQ multiplex PCR assay. Drawn from immuneACCESS, this table holds only the in-frame rearrangements with V and J called that TCRdb kept. Clones are partly lost; checked studies trace under half to an unresolved V gene and leave the rest unexplained. Counted in this sample were about 33,000 clones; 90% of them appeared once. The ten largest clonotypes hold approximately 0.47% of the sample. This specimen was CD4+ T cells from peripheral blood mononuclear cells, taken in the second trimester of pregnancy. These receptors came from a female donor in good health, enrolled as a control in a pregnancy study.

In its sample, this clone was seen a few times. One end of the junction varies from germline; a read error may be responsible. The V and J genes are TRBV19 and TRBJ1-6; D possibly corresponds to TRBD1 (5 bases). Germline V CDR1 and CDR2: LNHDA, SQIVND (reference sequence). This CDR3 is built from 14 residues. CDR3 sequence: CASSNGQVNSPLHF. Written as DNA, the CDR3 is TGTGCCAGCAGTAACGGACAAGTCAATTCACCCCTCCACTTT.

This chain joins TRBV7-2 and TRBJ2-5, with 8 bases that match TRBD2. V shed 5 bases and J 5 bases; nucleotides not matched to a gene: 10. Germline V gives CDR1 SGHTA, CDR2 FQGNSA. The CDR3 is 15 amino acids. The CDR3 loop reads CASSPRAGGMETQYF. Written as DNA, the CDR3 is TGTGCCAGCAGCCCACGGGCGGGGGGTATGGAGACCCAGTACTTC.

The chain joins TRBV5-4 to TRBJ1-6, with D unresolved. The CDR3 contains 14 residues. Germline values: CDR1 SGHNT, CDR2 YYREEE (reference sequence). Trimming left V 5 bases short and J 3 bases short, with 9 bases between. The CDR3 nucleotides read TGTGCCAGCAGATCGGGAATCTATAATTCACCCCTCCACTTT. This sequence encodes CASRSGIYNSPLHF.

V is TRBV19 and J is TRBJ2-3, with a weak D call TRBD1 (6 bases). The CDR3 has 15 residues. CDR1 LNHDA and CDR2 SQIVND come from the germline V gene (reference sequence). Trimming shortened V by 4 bases and J by 2 bases, and 13 bases separated the two germline ends. The CDR3 DNA sequence: TGTGCCAGTAGTACCGGGACATTCTACACAGATACGCAGTATTTT. This codes for CASSTGTFYTDTQYF.

The chain couples TRBV5-6 to TRBJ2-1; D possibly corresponds to TRBD2 (6 bases). Germline-derived CDR1 and CDR2 are SGHDT and YYEEEE. This CDR3 spans 16 amino acids. V lost 0 bases and J 7 bases, leaving 17 bases between the germline ends. CDR3 DNA: TGTGCCAGCAGCTTGGGCGGGACTCCGGTAGGTAATGAGCAGTTCTTC. This sequence encodes CASSLGGTPVGNEQFF.

V gene TRBV15 combines with J gene TRBJ2-7; TRBD2 is a possible D gene (6 bases). Germline V gene lookup returns CDR1 LNHNV and CDR2 YYDKDF (reference sequence). V was shortened by 1 base and J by 6 bases, with 7 bases between the two germline ends. This CDR3 spans 12 amino acids. Here the CDR3 reads CATSRAGGEQYF. CDR3 coding DNA: TGTGCCACCAGCAGAGCCGGGGGCGAGCAGTACTTC.

The chain couples TRBV7-2 to TRBJ2-1; 12 bases fit TRBD2. The germline gives CDR1 SGHTA, CDR2 FQGNSA. The CDR3 runs 17 residues. V lost 4 bases and J lost 1; bases outside the gene matches: 5. CDR3 in DNA: TGTGCCAGCAGCTCGGGACTAGCGGGTTCTTCCTACAATGAGCAGTTCTTC. The encoded protein is CASSSGLAGSSYNEQFF.

This clone appeared once. The chain couples TRBV11-3 to TRBJ2-2, with 8 bases identical to TRBD1. This CDR3 contains 14 residues. The germline CDR1 and CDR2 sequences are SGHNT and YENEEA. V lost 5 bases and J lost 6; bases outside the gene matches: 5. DNA for the CDR3: TGTGCCAGCAGCCCGACAGGGGTTCCCGGGGAGCTGTTTTTT. Translation gives CASSPTGVPGELFF. The full variable domain, with the rest looked up from reference TRBV11-3 and TRBJ2-2, is EAGVVQSPRYKIIEKKQPVAFWCNPISGHNTLYWYLQNLGQGPELLIRYENEEAVDDSQLPKDRFSAERLKGVDSTLKIQPAELGDSAVYLCASSPTGVPGELFFGEGSRLTVL.

The chain couples TRBV7-9 to TRBJ2-3, with D uncertain. V lost 7 bases and J 1 base, leaving 9 bases between the germline ends. This CDR3 has 13 amino acids. From germline, CDR1 is SEHNR and CDR2 FQNEAQ (reference sequence). The DNA for the CDR3 is TGTGCCAGCATGCTAGTTGGCACAGATACGCAGTATTTT. This gives the protein CASMLVGTDTQYF.

The genes are TRBV18 and TRBJ2-2; 7 bases match TRBD2. The V gene's germline CDR1 is KGHSH and CDR2 LQKENI. The V gene end was trimmed by 4 bases and the J gene end by 1 base; junction bases not matched to a gene: 0. The CDR3 length is 14 residues. Here the CDR3 DNA reads TGTGCCAGCTCACTAGCGGGGAACACCGGGGAGCTGTTTTTT. This translates into CASSLAGNTGELFF.

This chain connects TRBV2 to TRBJ1-1; maybe TRBD1 (5 bases). The ends were cut back, 6 bases at V and 7 bases at J, with 12 bases in the middle. CDR1 and CDR2 (germline): SNHLY, FYNNEI. The CDR3 length is 12 residues. Here the CDR3 reads CASSYGQREAFF. CDR3 in DNA: TGTGCCAGCAGCTATGGACAACGTGAAGCTTTCTTT.

The chain couples TRBV5-4 to TRBJ2-7, with 8 nucleotides matching TRBD1. The V and J ends lost 6 bases and 6 bases, in that order; junction bases with no gene match: 11. Germline CDR1 SGHNT, CDR2 YYREEE (reference sequence). This CDR3 spans 14 amino acids. The CDR3 reads CASTHQGAGREQYF. CDR3 in DNA: TGTGCCAGCACCCATCAGGGGGCGGGTCGCGAGCAGTACTTC.

This clone appeared once. The chain combines TRBV4-3 with TRBJ1-5; tentative D call: TRBD1 (6 bases). The V and J ends lost 0 bases and 7 bases respectively, with 10 bases between them. The germline V gene encodes CDR1 LGHNA and CDR2 YSLEER. The CDR3 contains 14 residues. CDR3 DNA sequence: TGCGCCAGCAGCCAAGAACGGGGGGCACAGCCCCAGCATTTT. Its protein product is CASSQERGAQPQHF.

This chain uses TRBV5-1 with TRBJ2-1; D possibly corresponds to TRBD1 (6 bases). V was shortened by 1 base and J by 5 bases, with 13 bases between the two germline ends. This CDR3 spans 15 amino acids. Germline loops: CDR1 SGHRS, CDR2 YFSETQ. CDR3 sequence: CASSLPGKGDNEQFF. CDR3 DNA sequence: TGCGCCAGCAGCTTGCCCGGAAAGGGGGACAATGAGCAGTTCTTC.

J is TRBJ1-2 and V is TRBV7-2; maybe TRBD1 (6 bases). V lost 5 bases to trimming and J lost 8 bases, with 24 bases between them. The CDR3 sequence is 16 residues long. The V gene's germline CDR1 is SGHTA and CDR2 FQGNSA. In DNA form, the CDR3 reads TGTGCCAGCAGCCGAGGGGGGGCGGACGGGTGGAGCGGCTACACCTTC. Translation: CASSRGGADGWSGYTF. Together with reference TRBV7-2 and TRBJ1-2, the CDR3 gives the full variable domain: GAGVSQSPSNKVTEKGKDVELRCDPISGHTALYWYRQSLGQGLEFLIYFQGNSAPDKSGLPSDRFSAERTGGSVSTLTIQRTQQEDSAVYLCASSRGGADGWSGYTFGSGTRLTVV.

This clone was seen once. The chain recombines TRBV27 with TRBJ2-3, with TRBD2 matching 9 bases. Germline lookup yields CDR1 MNHEY and CDR2 SMNVEV (reference sequence). The V and J ends lost 5 bases and 5 bases, in that order; junction bases with no gene match: 8. This CDR3 is built from 15 residues. CDR3 coding DNA: TGTGCCAGCAGTCCCGCAAGCGGGGGGCGAGATACGCAGTATTTT. Protein sequence: CASSPASGGRDTQYF.

V gene TRBV30 combines with J gene TRBJ2-5; D perhaps matches TRBD2 (6 bases). Trimming cost V 3 bases and J 2 bases, with 16 bases left between them. The germline V gene encodes CDR1 GTSNPN and CDR2 SVGIG (reference sequence). The CDR3 runs 15 residues. Here the CDR3 reads CAWSHKSTRQETQYF. The CDR3 DNA is TGTGCCTGGAGCCATAAATCGACTAGACAAGAGACCCAGTACTTC.

The chain combines TRBV10-3 with TRBJ1-1; D unclear. This CDR3 is built from 13 residues. Trimming cost V 7 bases and J 1 base, with 10 bases left between them. Germline V gene data show CDR1 as ENHRY and CDR2 as SYGVKD. This CDR3 reads CAIKLGPNTEAFF. Written as DNA, the CDR3 is TGTGCCATCAAACTAGGGCCGAACACTGAAGCTTTCTTT.

Written as DNA, the CDR3 is TGTGCCAGCAGCTGGGGGGGTGCGGGGGGTAGCTATGGCTACACCTTC. Translated, it gives CASSWGGAGGSYGYTF. The J gene is TRBJ1-2, the V gene TRBV7-8; the D gene is possibly TRBD1 (5 bases). The CDR3 totals 16 residues. Germline V gene sequence: CDR1 SGHVS, CDR2 FQNEAQ. V was trimmed by 4 bases and J by 4 bases, leaving 19 bases between them.

The rearrangement links TRBV7-2 to TRBJ2-3, with D unclear. V lost 1 base and J 3 bases, leaving 11 bases between the germline ends. The CDR3 covers 15 residues. Germline CDR1 is SGHTA and CDR2 is FQGNSA. CDR3: CASSLVAPWTDTQYF. CDR3 DNA sequence: TGTGCCAGCAGCTTAGTGGCCCCATGGACAGATACGCAGTATTTT.

V is TRBV18 and J is TRBJ2-1; the D is unclear. The germline V gene encodes CDR1 KGHSH and CDR2 LQKENI. The CDR3 is 14 residues long. Between the trimmed V and J ends, which lost 0 bases and 4 bases, there was a span of 7 bases. CDR3 in DNA: TGTGCCAGCTCACCACCTACAGTTTACAATGAGCAGTTCTTC. Its protein is CASSPPTVYNEQFF.

Details on this clone: Other DNA sequences in this sample translate to the same CDR3. This chain links TRBV4-3 with TRBJ2-7; 7 nucleotides match TRBD2. Per germline, CDR1 LGHNA and CDR2 YSLEER. The CDR3 runs to 13 residues. V gave up 2 bases and J gave up 3 bases; unmatched junction bases: 1. CDR3 DNA: TGCGCCAGCAGCCAAACGGGGGGCTACGAGCAGTACTTC. Its translation: CASSQTGGYEQYF.

V and J are TRBV11-3 and TRBJ1-2; D unresolved. CDR1 is SGHNT and CDR2 is YENEEA in the germline V gene. This CDR3 comprises 14 residues. V gave up 2 bases and J gave up 5 bases, with 12 bases separating them. The CDR3 is CASSLNRREYGYTF. Written as DNA, the CDR3 is TGTGCCAGCAGCTTAAACCGACGGGAGTATGGCTACACCTTC.

The CDR3 sequence: CASSDRQGGSGYTF. The CDR3 coding sequence is TGTGCCAGCAGTGATAGGCAGGGCGGGAGTGGCTACACCTTC. V usage is TRBV6-4 and J usage is TRBJ1-2, with a weak D call TRBD1 (5 bases). CDR1 and CDR2 (germline): MRHNA, SNTAGT. V was shortened by 3 bases and J by 7 bases, with 15 bases between the two germline ends. The CDR3 has 14 amino acids.

V gene TRBV5-6 combines with J gene TRBJ2-4; D unclear. Germline V CDR1 and CDR2: SGHDT, YYEEEE. Trimming took 0 bases from V and 0 from J, leaving 13 bases between them. The CDR3 has 17 residues. The CDR3 coding sequence is TGTGCCAGCAGCTTGGGGCAGCTCAGACTAGCCAAAAACATTCAGTACTTC. Its protein is CASSLGQLRLAKNIQYF.

The chain carries TRBV30 and TRBJ2-5; D is perhaps TRBD2 (5 bases). The CDR3 is 12 residues long. Trimming removed 5 bases at V and 2 bases at J, with 9 bases between. The germline CDR1 and CDR2 sequences are GTSNPN and SVGIG (reference sequence). The DNA for the CDR3 is TGTGCCTGGGCGCGAGGGCAAGAGACCCAGTACTTC. Amino acids: CAWARGQETQYF.

The chain carries TRBV7-2 and TRBJ2-5, with 10 positions matching TRBD1. Losses at the gene ends were 1 base for V and 2 bases for J; bases not matched to a gene: 1. The germline V gene has CDR1 SGHTA and CDR2 FQGNSA. The CDR3 runs 15 residues. The CDR3 DNA follows: TGTGCCAGCAGCTTAGGGGGACAGGGGCAAGAGACCCAGTACTTC. Its protein is CASSLGGQGQETQYF.

This sequence joins TRBV19 and TRBJ2-1; D possibly corresponds to TRBD2 (5 bases). The germline gives CDR1 LNHDA, CDR2 SQIVND (reference sequence). The CDR3 extends over 18 amino acids. The ends were cut back, 7 bases at V and 3 bases at J, with 25 bases in the middle. In DNA, the CDR3 is TGTGCCAGTACCGCTAAAACCCTACGGGAACTTGACTACAATGAGCAGTTCTTC. Encoded protein: CASTAKTLRELDYNEQFF.

The chain employs TRBV5-8 and TRBJ2-5; D unclear. CDR3 size: 11 residues. Germline CDR1 and CDR2: SGHTS and YDEGEE. Between the trimmed V and J ends, which lost 2 bases and 5 bases, there was a span of 4 bases. This chain's CDR3 is CASSFGETQYF. The DNA of the CDR3 is TGTGCCAGCAGCTTCGGGGAGACCCAGTACTTC.

The genes are TRBV2 and TRBJ2-7; D unresolved. CDR3 length: 13 amino acids. Germline CDR1 is SNHLY and CDR2 is FYNNEI. V was cut by 7 bases and J by 3 bases, with 13 bases left in between. In nucleotides, the CDR3 is TGTGCCAGCACCAGCGCTATCGACTACGAGCAGTACTTC. Encoded protein: CASTSAIDYEQYF.